The 9 T cell receptor beta chains below come from one sample, sequenced in a study of beta chain features in type 1 diabetes. Sequenced material consisted of expressed TCRB transcripts (all of the isolated RNA was reverse transcribed). This table comes from immunoSEQ multiplex PCR, and its TCRdb copy is limited to in-frame clones, with some not included. Here the sample spans 680,000 or so clones, around 15% being singletons. The sequenced material came from naive CD4+ T cells from blood. The receptors stem from a man younger than 35 in good health.

A few counts support this clone. The CDR3 DNA is TGTGCCAGCAGCTTGGCTCCAGGCGGAATGAACACTGAAGCTTTCTTT. Encoded protein: CASSLAPGGMNTEAFF. The rearrangement links TRBV5-4 to TRBJ1-1, with D unclear. Between the trimmed V and J ends, which lost 0 bases and 0 bases, there was a span of 12 bases. The germline CDR1 and CDR2 sequences are SGHNT and YYREEE (reference sequence). The CDR3 extends over 16 amino acids.

This sequence joins TRBV7-2 and TRBJ1-6; perhaps TRBD1 as D (6 bases). This CDR3 has 18 residues. V lost 2 bases and J lost 14, with 28 bases in between. From germline, CDR1 is SGHTA and CDR2 FQGNSA. CDR3 in DNA: TGTGCCAGCAGCTTAAAGGGGGGCTGGGGCACACCGGTCAGGACCCTCCACTTT. Its translation is CASSLKGGWGTPVRTLHF.

The rearrangement joins TRBV28 to TRBJ1-4; D remains unclear. This CDR3 is built from 17 residues. Germline V gene lookup returns CDR1 MDHEN and CDR2 SYDVKM. V was shortened by 6 bases and J by 7 bases, with 24 bases between the two germline ends. CDR3 loop: CASRGSVDIKGGEKLFF. The CDR3 DNA sequence: TGTGCCAGCAGAGGATCTGTTGACATCAAAGGTGGTGAAAAACTGTTTTTT.

This clone was observed a handful of times. The chain is built from TRBV2 and TRBJ1-1; 10 nucleotides line up with TRBD1. Germline V gene sequence: CDR1 SNHLY, CDR2 FYNNEI. The ends lost 8 bases at V and 4 bases at J; junction bases unmatched: 10. The CDR3 is 15 amino acids. This CDR3 reads CASSGTGVSGTEAFF. In nucleotides, the CDR3 is TGTGCCAGCTCTGGGACAGGGGTATCGGGCACTGAAGCTTTCTTT.

This clone was seen a few times. The chain carries TRBV9 and TRBJ2-7, with D perhaps TRBD1 (7 bases). The germline gives CDR1 SGDLS, CDR2 YYNGEE. Deletions cut 3 bases from V and 0 bases from J, with 13 bases between. The CDR3 length is 15 residues. CDR3 in amino acids: CASSGGQTSSYEQYF. The CDR3 bases are TGTGCCAGCAGCGGGGGACAGACTAGCTCCTACGAGCAGTACTTC.

The chain carries TRBV6-1 and TRBJ1-1; D unclear. V was pared by 10 bases and J by 1 base, with 13 bases between. The CDR3 covers 13 residues. Germline V CDR1 and CDR2: MNHNS, SASEGT. The CDR3 DNA reads TGTGCCACGGTAACAAAGTCGAACACTGAAGCTTTCTTT. Amino acid sequence: CATVTKSNTEAFF.

This clone has a handful of counts. The genes are TRBV4-3 and TRBJ2-3; 12 nucleotides line up with TRBD2. The V segment lost 0 bases and the J segment 9 bases; nucleotides outside the gene matches: 10. This CDR3 is built from 17 residues. CDR1 and CDR2 from the germline V gene are LGHNA and YSLEER. CDR3 coding DNA: TGCGCCAGCAGCCAAGAGCCGACTAGCGGGAGTATGAGAACGCAGTATTTT. It specifies CASSQEPTSGSMRTQYF.

This chain connects TRBV7-2 to TRBJ2-3; 8 bases agree with TRBD1. The V segment lost 1 base and the J segment 4 bases; nucleotides outside the gene matches: 13. Per germline, CDR1 SGHTA and CDR2 FQGNSA. CDR3 length equals 18 residues. The DNA for the CDR3 is TGTGCCAGCAGCTTAGGAGCGCCGGGACAGGTAATCGCAGATACGCAGTATTTT. Translated: CASSLGAPGQVIADTQYF.

This clone has a handful of counts. This chain uses TRBV5-6 with TRBJ2-1; TRBD1 matches at 9 bases. V lost 0 bases to trimming and J lost 0 bases; unmatched junction nucleotides: 4. This CDR3 region has 17 residues. Germline CDR1 reads SGHDT; CDR2 reads YYEEEE. CDR3 nucleotides: TGTGCCAGCAGCTTGGAGGGACAGGGCCACTCCTACAATGAGCAGTTCTTC. Protein product: CASSLEGQGHSYNEQFF.